This paragraph covers one T cell receptor beta chain sequence. This sample was included in a study of OX40 agonist ivuxolimab in advanced cancers. Trimming cost V 4 bases and J 4 bases, with 16 bases left between them. Germline CDR1 and CDR2: SGHDN and FVKESK. CDR3 length: 16 residues. Measured with immunoSEQ multiplex PCR; TCRdb has only the in-frame clones, and not every one. Here the sample spans some 73,000 clones, more than 80% being singletons. Specimen: CD4+ or CD8+ T cells sorted from blood, collected in a trial of the OX40 agonist ivuxolimab. The V call is TRBV14, the J call TRBJ2-2; weak D call: TRBD2 (6 bases). The clonotype originates from an adult with an advanced solid tumor such as melanoma, head and neck, liver or kidney cancer. The CDR3 loop is CASSPRGRRGTGELFF. The DNA for the CDR3 is TGTGCCAGCAGCCCCCGTGGCAGGCGGGGCACCGGGGAGCTGTTTTTT.